Listed below are T cell receptor beta chains from one sample, sequenced in a study of human T cells and chemical hapten exposure. In TCRdb, the RACE reads were re-called with MiXCR into one record per CDR3 protein. Among over 150,000 distinct CDR3 sequences, 25% to 30% were seen once, and the ten largest hold around 2.3%. The specimen comprised whole blood, sampled in connection with sensitization to the hapten diphenylcyclopropenone (DPC). These receptors all come from a woman younger than 30 with alopecia areata. Some clones in this sample may be carry-over from other donors' samples. The CDR3 runs from the conserved cysteine through the conserved F or W. Each record gives: V gene, J gene, D gene, clone size, CDR3 DNA, CDR3 protein. A D gene is named only where the DNA matches it firmly. Expanded clones are given a class, and other clones once, few, many or no size at all.

v_gene: TRBV7-2
j_gene: TRBJ1-3
d_gene: .
abundance: few
CDR3nt: TGTGCCAGCAGCTTAGCGGGGAGATCTGGAAACACCATATATTTT
CDR3aa: CASSLAGRSGNTIYF

v_gene: TRBV6-2/TRBV6-3
j_gene: TRBJ2-5
d_gene: .
abundance: few
CDR3nt: TGTGCCAGCAGTTACTCTGGCGGGAAGACCCAGTACTTC
CDR3aa: CASSYSGGKTQYF

v_gene: TRBV20-1
j_gene: TRBJ1-1
d_gene: .
abundance: .
CDR3nt: TGCAGTGCTTTACCGACTAACACTGAAGCTTTCTTT
CDR3aa: CSALPTNTEAFF

v_gene: TRBV10-3
j_gene: TRBJ2-7
d_gene: .
abundance: .
CDR3nt: TGTGCCATCAGTGAGTGGGACGAGCAGTACTTC
CDR3aa: CAISEWDEQYF

v_gene: TRBV4-2
j_gene: TRBJ2-5
d_gene: .
abundance: .
CDR3nt: TGTGCCAGCAGCCAAGATAGGGGCCAAGAGACCCAGTACTTC
CDR3aa: CASSQDRGQETQYF

v_gene: TRBV27
j_gene: TRBJ2-1
d_gene: .
abundance: few
CDR3nt: TGTGCCAGCAGTTCACCCCGACTAGACAATGAGCAGTTCTTC
CDR3aa: CASSSPRLDNEQFF

v_gene: TRBV12-3/TRBV12-4
j_gene: TRBJ2-3
d_gene: TRBD2
abundance: .
CDR3nt: TGTGCCAGCAGCTTAGGGACTAGCGGGGGGGCGGGAGATACGCAGTATTTT
CDR3aa: CASSLGTSGGAGDTQYF

v_gene: TRBV29-1
j_gene: TRBJ2-3
d_gene: TRBD2
abundance: many
CDR3nt: TGCAGCGGGGGCCTGGGGGGGAGCACAGATACGCAGTATTTT
CDR3aa: CSGGLGGSTDTQYF

v_gene: TRBV29-1
j_gene: TRBJ2-1
d_gene: .
abundance: .
CDR3nt: TGCAGTTCTGGCGGGTACAATGAGCAGTTCTTC
CDR3aa: CSSGGYNEQFF

v_gene: TRBV11-2
j_gene: TRBJ2-7
d_gene: TRBD1
abundance: few
CDR3nt: TGTGCCAGCAGCCCACCGGGACAGCAGTACGAGCAGTACTTC
CDR3aa: CASSPPGQQYEQYF

v_gene: TRBV4-3
j_gene: TRBJ1-5
d_gene: TRBD1
abundance: few
CDR3nt: TGCGCCAGCAGCCAAGATGGGACAGCCGATCAGCCCCAGCATTTT
CDR3aa: CASSQDGTADQPQHF

v_gene: TRBV7-2
j_gene: TRBJ2-7
d_gene: .
abundance: few
CDR3nt: TGTGCCAGCAGCTTTATTTTCGGCGAGCAGTACTTC
CDR3aa: CASSFIFGEQYF

v_gene: TRBV5-1
j_gene: TRBJ2-2
d_gene: .
abundance: .
CDR3nt: TGCGCCAGCAGCCTTCCACCGGGGTTCGTGAACACCGGGGAGCTGTTTTTT
CDR3aa: CASSLPPGFVNTGELFF

v_gene: TRBV20-1
j_gene: TRBJ2-7
d_gene: .
abundance: .
CDR3nt: TGCAGTGCTCTCATACCAATCCACGAGCAGTACTTC
CDR3aa: CSALIPIHEQYF

v_gene: TRBV3-1
j_gene: TRBJ2-1
d_gene: .
abundance: few
CDR3nt: TGTGCCAGCAGCCCTTCTGTACAGGGATTTCTACCAAATGAGCAGTTCTTC
CDR3aa: CASSPSVQGFLPNEQFF

v_gene: TRBV27
j_gene: TRBJ2-7
d_gene: .
abundance: .
CDR3nt: TGTGCCAGCAGTCCCAATCCCCGGGCCTCCTACGAGCAGTACTTC
CDR3aa: CASSPNPRASYEQYF

v_gene: TRBV9
j_gene: TRBJ2-2
d_gene: .
abundance: .
CDR3nt: TGTGCCAGCAGCGTAGGGGGCAACGCCGGGGAGCTGTTTTTT
CDR3aa: CASSVGGNAGELFF

v_gene: TRBV7-9
j_gene: TRBJ2-2
d_gene: .
abundance: many
CDR3nt: TGTGCTAGCAGCTTGGGTTCGAACACCGGGGAGCTGTTTTTT
CDR3aa: CASSLGSNTGELFF

v_gene: TRBV7-2
j_gene: TRBJ2-5
d_gene: .
abundance: few
CDR3nt: TGTGCCAGCAGCTTAGCGGCCGCCCAGTACTTC
CDR3aa: CASSLAAAQYF

v_gene: TRBV5-1
j_gene: TRBJ2-1
d_gene: .
abundance: .
CDR3nt: TGCGCCAGCGTATTTTCCAATGAGCAGTTCTTC
CDR3aa: CASVFSNEQFF

v_gene: TRBV14
j_gene: TRBJ2-1
d_gene: TRBD2
abundance: .
CDR3nt: TGTGCCAGCAGCCCGAATCTGGGCCTAGCGGACAATGAGCAGTTCTTC
CDR3aa: CASSPNLGLADNEQFF

v_gene: TRBV29-1
j_gene: TRBJ2-5
d_gene: .
abundance: few
CDR3nt: TGCAGCGTTGGGGGGGTAACGGAGACCCAGTACTTC
CDR3aa: CSVGGVTETQYF

v_gene: TRBV7-9
j_gene: TRBJ1-1
d_gene: .
abundance: .
CDR3nt: TGTGCCAGCAGCTTGCTGACGGCTGAAGCTTTCTTT
CDR3aa: CASSLLTAEAFF

v_gene: TRBV4-1
j_gene: TRBJ2-7
d_gene: .
abundance: .
CDR3nt: TGCGCCAGCAGCCGCAGGCCTTTATGGGCTGGCGAGCAGTACTTC
CDR3aa: CASSRRPLWAGEQYF

v_gene: TRBV6-2/TRBV6-3
j_gene: TRBJ2-1
d_gene: .
abundance: few
CDR3nt: TGTGCCAGCAGGCCAGCCTACAATGAGCAGTTCTTC
CDR3aa: CASRPAYNEQFF

v_gene: TRBV3-1
j_gene: TRBJ1-2
d_gene: .
abundance: .
CDR3nt: TGTGCCAGCAGCCAAGGGTCGGACGGCTACACCTTC
CDR3aa: CASSQGSDGYTF

v_gene: TRBV4-3
j_gene: TRBJ1-1
d_gene: .
abundance: .
CDR3nt: TGCGCCAGCAGCCGCAAGGGGGACACTGAAGCTTTCTTT
CDR3aa: CASSRKGDTEAFF

v_gene: TRBV12-3/TRBV12-4
j_gene: TRBJ2-7
d_gene: .
abundance: .
CDR3nt: TGTGCCAGCAGCCAGGGTTACTCCTACGAGCAGTACTTC
CDR3aa: CASSQGYSYEQYF

v_gene: TRBV20-1
j_gene: TRBJ2-5
d_gene: .
abundance: few
CDR3nt: TGCAGTGCTAGACGGGGGCAAGAGACCCAGTACTTC
CDR3aa: CSARRGQETQYF

v_gene: TRBV6-5
j_gene: TRBJ2-3
d_gene: TRBD2
abundance: few
CDR3nt: TGTGCCAGCAGTACTGGGACTAGCGGTGCCACAGATACGCAGTATTTT
CDR3aa: CASSTGTSGATDTQYF

v_gene: TRBV12-3/TRBV12-4
j_gene: TRBJ2-1
d_gene: TRBD2
abundance: few
CDR3nt: TGTGCCAGCAGTTTATATGGGACTAGTTACCCTCTCCTCTACAATGAGCAGTTCTTC
CDR3aa: CASSLYGTSYPLLYNEQFF

v_gene: TRBV6-1
j_gene: TRBJ1-6
d_gene: .
abundance: few
CDR3nt: TGTGCCAGCAGTGAAGCGCGAACGGAAACCCACTTT
CDR3aa: CASSEARTETHF

v_gene: TRBV6-6
j_gene: TRBJ2-2
d_gene: .
abundance: many
CDR3nt: TGTGCCAGCAGTTACTCTTGGGAAGCGGGCGGGGAGCTGTTTTTT
CDR3aa: CASSYSWEAGGELFF

v_gene: TRBV30
j_gene: TRBJ1-4
d_gene: .
abundance: .
CDR3nt: TGTGCCTGGAGTGTGGCAGAACTAGAGGAAAAACTGTTTTTT
CDR3aa: CAWSVAELEEKLFF

v_gene: TRBV28
j_gene: TRBJ2-2
d_gene: .
abundance: few
CDR3nt: TGTGCCAGCAGGGGGGTGGTGGCCGGGGAGCTGTTTTTT
CDR3aa: CASRGVVAGELFF

v_gene: TRBV6-2/TRBV6-3
j_gene: TRBJ2-5
d_gene: .
abundance: few
CDR3nt: TGTGCCAGCAAGGGCTACCCAGAGACCCAGTACTTC
CDR3aa: CASKGYPETQYF

v_gene: TRBV29-1
j_gene: TRBJ1-2
d_gene: .
abundance: .
CDR3nt: TGCAGCGTTGAATGGGCCAATGGCTACACCTTC
CDR3aa: CSVEWANGYTF

v_gene: TRBV5-4
j_gene: TRBJ1-2
d_gene: .
abundance: many
CDR3nt: TGTGCCAGCAGCCCGGACGGAGGTGGATCGTCCTATGGCTACACCTTC
CDR3aa: CASSPDGGGSSYGYTF

v_gene: TRBV12-3/TRBV12-4
j_gene: TRBJ1-1
d_gene: .
abundance: .
CDR3nt: TGTGCCAGCAGAATCCAAAGGGGAAGGACTGAAGCTTTCTTT
CDR3aa: CASRIQRGRTEAFF

v_gene: TRBV25-1
j_gene: TRBJ2-1
d_gene: TRBD2
abundance: .
CDR3nt: TGTGCCAGCAGTGACAGGGGACTAGCGGGAGTCGAGCAGTTCTTC
CDR3aa: CASSDRGLAGVEQFF

v_gene: TRBV29-1
j_gene: TRBJ2-5
d_gene: TRBD1
abundance: few
CDR3nt: TGCAGCGTGAACAGGGGCCAAGAGACCCAGTACTTC
CDR3aa: CSVNRGQETQYF

v_gene: TRBV7-9
j_gene: TRBJ1-5
d_gene: .
abundance: .
CDR3nt: TGTGCCAGCAGCACGATCGGGGGAGATCGGCCCCAGCATTTT
CDR3aa: CASSTIGGDRPQHF

v_gene: TRBV4-3
j_gene: TRBJ1-1
d_gene: .
abundance: .
CDR3nt: TGCGCCAGCAGCCAAGTCCAGATGAACACTGAAGCTTTCTTT
CDR3aa: CASSQVQMNTEAFF

v_gene: TRBV20-1
j_gene: TRBJ2-2
d_gene: .
abundance: .
CDR3nt: TGCAGTGCTAAAACGCCCGGGGGAGACACCGGGGAGCTGTTTTTT
CDR3aa: CSAKTPGGDTGELFF

v_gene: TRBV29-1
j_gene: TRBJ2-2
d_gene: TRBD2
abundance: .
CDR3nt: TGCAGCGTTGTAGCGGGAGTAGGGACCGGGGAGCTGTTTTTT
CDR3aa: CSVVAGVGTGELFF

v_gene: TRBV10-3
j_gene: TRBJ1-2
d_gene: .
abundance: once
CDR3nt: TGTGCCATCAGTGAACAGCCGGGGGGCTATGGCTACACCTTC
CDR3aa: CAISEQPGGYGYTF

v_gene: TRBV28
j_gene: TRBJ2-5
d_gene: .
abundance: .
CDR3nt: TGTGCCAGCAGTTCCCCGAGGGGGGGTAGGGAGACCCAGTACTTC
CDR3aa: CASSSPRGGRETQYF

v_gene: TRBV20-1
j_gene: TRBJ1-5
d_gene: .
abundance: few
CDR3nt: TGCAGTCTTCGGGGAGGGGGGCTTAATCAGCCCCAGCATTTT
CDR3aa: CSLRGGGLNQPQHF

v_gene: TRBV7-2
j_gene: TRBJ1-6
d_gene: TRBD1
abundance: .
CDR3nt: TGTGCCAGCAACGGACAGGCTACGAATTCACCCCTCCACTTT
CDR3aa: CASNGQATNSPLHF

v_gene: TRBV6-5
j_gene: TRBJ2-7
d_gene: .
abundance: few
CDR3nt: TGTGCCAGCAGATCCGGGACGACTAACGGCCCTAAGGGCTACGAGCAGTACTTC
CDR3aa: CASRSGTTNGPKGYEQYF

v_gene: TRBV7-9
j_gene: TRBJ2-6
d_gene: .
abundance: .
CDR3nt: TGTGCCAGCACCAAGCAATCGGGGATTTCCTCTGGGGCCAACGTCCTGACTTTC
CDR3aa: CASTKQSGISSGANVLTF

v_gene: TRBV7-9
j_gene: TRBJ2-2
d_gene: .
abundance: .
CDR3nt: TGTGCCAGCAGCTTAGTTGGCGGGGAGCTGTTTTTT
CDR3aa: CASSLVGGELFF

v_gene: TRBV6-5
j_gene: TRBJ2-7
d_gene: .
abundance: .
CDR3nt: TGTGCCAGCAGTTACCGTGGTGAGCAGTACTTC
CDR3aa: CASSYRGEQYF